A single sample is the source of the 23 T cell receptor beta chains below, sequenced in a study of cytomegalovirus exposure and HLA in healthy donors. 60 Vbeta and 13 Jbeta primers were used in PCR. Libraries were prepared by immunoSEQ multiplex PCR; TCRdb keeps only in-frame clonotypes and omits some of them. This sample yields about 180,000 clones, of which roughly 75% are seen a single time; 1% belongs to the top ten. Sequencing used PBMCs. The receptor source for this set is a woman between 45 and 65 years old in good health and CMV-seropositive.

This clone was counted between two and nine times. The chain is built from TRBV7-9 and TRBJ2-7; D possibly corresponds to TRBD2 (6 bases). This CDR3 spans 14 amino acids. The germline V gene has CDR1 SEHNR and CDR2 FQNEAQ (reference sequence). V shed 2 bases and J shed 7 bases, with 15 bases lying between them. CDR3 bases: TGTGCCAGCAGCTTACAATCGGGGGTGGGTGAGCAGTACTTC. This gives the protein CASSLQSGVGEQYF. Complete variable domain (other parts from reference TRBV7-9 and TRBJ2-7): DTGVSQNPRHKITKRGQNVTFRCDPISEHNRLYWYRQTLGQGPEFLTYFQNEAQLEKSRLLSDRFSAERPKGSFSTLEIQRTEQGDSAMYLCASSLQSGVGEQYFGPGTRLTVT.

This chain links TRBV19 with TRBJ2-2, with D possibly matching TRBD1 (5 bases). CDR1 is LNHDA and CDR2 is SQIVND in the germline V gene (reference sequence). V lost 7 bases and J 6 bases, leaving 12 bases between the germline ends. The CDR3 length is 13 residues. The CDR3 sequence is CASTPQGSGELFF. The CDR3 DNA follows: TGTGCCAGTACCCCGCAGGGCTCCGGGGAGCTGTTTTTT.

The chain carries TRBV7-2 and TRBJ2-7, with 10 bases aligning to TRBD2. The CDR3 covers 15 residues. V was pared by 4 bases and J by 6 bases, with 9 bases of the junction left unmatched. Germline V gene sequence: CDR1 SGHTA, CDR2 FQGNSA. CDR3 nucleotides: TGTGCCAGCAGCTCAGCCAGCGGGAGGGATCGCGAGCAGTACTTC. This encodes CASSSASGRDREQYF. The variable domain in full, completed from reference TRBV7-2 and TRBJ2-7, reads GAGVSQSPSNKVTEKGKDVELRCDPISGHTALYWYRQSLGQGLEFLIYFQGNSAPDKSGLPSDRFSAERTGGSVSTLTIQRTQQEDSAVYLCASSSASGRDREQYFGPGTRLTVT.

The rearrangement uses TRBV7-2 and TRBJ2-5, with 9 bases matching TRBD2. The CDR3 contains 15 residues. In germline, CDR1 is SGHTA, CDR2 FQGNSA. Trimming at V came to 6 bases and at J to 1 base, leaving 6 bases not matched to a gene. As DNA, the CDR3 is TGTGCCAGCAGACCAGCGGGGGGTTTCCAAGAGACCCAGTACTTC. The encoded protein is CASRPAGGFQETQYF.

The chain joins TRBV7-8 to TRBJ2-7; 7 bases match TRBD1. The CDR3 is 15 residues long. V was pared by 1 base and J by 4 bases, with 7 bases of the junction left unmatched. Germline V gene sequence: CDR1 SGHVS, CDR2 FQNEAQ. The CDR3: CASSLEGAVGYEQYF. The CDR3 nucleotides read TGTGCCAGCAGCTTAGAGGGGGCGGTAGGGTACGAGCAGTACTTC.

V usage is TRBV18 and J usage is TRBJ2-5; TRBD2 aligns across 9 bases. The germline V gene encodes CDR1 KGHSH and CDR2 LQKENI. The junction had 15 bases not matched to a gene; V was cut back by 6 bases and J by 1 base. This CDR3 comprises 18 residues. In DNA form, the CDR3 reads TGTGCCAGCTCTGACCGGCCTGCGGGGGGGCTAGGCCAAGAGACCCAGTACTTC. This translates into CASSDRPAGGLGQETQYF.

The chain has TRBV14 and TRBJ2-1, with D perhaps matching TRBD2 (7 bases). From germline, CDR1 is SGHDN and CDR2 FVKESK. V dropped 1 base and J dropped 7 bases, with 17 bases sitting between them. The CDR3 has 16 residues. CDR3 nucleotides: TGTGCCAGCAGCCAAGGCGGGGGCAGACGCCATAATGAGCAGTTCTTC. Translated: CASSQGGGRRHNEQFF.

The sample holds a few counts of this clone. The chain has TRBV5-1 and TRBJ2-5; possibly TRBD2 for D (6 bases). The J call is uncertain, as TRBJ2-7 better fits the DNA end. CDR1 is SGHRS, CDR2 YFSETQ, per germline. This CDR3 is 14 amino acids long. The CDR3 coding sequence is TGCGCCAGCAGCTTGGAAGAGGGAGGCCACGAGCAGTACTTC. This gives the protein CASSLEEGGHEQYF.

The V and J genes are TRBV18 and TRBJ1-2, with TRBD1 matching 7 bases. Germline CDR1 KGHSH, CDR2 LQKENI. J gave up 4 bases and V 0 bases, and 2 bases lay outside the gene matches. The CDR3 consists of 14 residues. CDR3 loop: CASSPPGQPYGYTF. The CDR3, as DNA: TGTGCCAGCTCACCACCGGGACAGCCCTATGGCTACACCTTC. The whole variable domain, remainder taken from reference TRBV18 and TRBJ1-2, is NAGVMQNPRHLVRRRGQEARLRCSPMKGHSHVYWYRQLPEEGLKFMVYLQKENIIDESGMPKERFSAEFPKEGPSILRIQQVVRGDSAAYFCASSPPGQPYGYTFGSGTRLTVV.

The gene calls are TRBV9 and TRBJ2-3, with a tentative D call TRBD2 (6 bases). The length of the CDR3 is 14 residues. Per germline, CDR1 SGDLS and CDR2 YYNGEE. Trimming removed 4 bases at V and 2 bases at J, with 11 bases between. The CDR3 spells CASSIRDFTDTQYF. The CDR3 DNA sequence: TGTGCCAGCAGCATCCGGGACTTCACAGATACGCAGTATTTT.

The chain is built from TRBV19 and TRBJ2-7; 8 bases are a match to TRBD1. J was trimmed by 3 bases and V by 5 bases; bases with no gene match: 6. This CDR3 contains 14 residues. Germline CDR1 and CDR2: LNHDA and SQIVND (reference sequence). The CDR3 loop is CASSPRTGFYEQYF. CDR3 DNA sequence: TGTGCCAGTAGTCCAAGGACAGGGTTCTACGAGCAGTACTTC.

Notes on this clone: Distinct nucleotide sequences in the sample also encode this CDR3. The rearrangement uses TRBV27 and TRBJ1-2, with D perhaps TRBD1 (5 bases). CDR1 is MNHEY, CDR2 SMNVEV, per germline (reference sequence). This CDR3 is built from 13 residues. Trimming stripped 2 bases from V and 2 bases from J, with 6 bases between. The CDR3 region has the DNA TGTGCCAGCAGTTTACAGGGAAACTATGGCTACACCTTC. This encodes CASSLQGNYGYTF.

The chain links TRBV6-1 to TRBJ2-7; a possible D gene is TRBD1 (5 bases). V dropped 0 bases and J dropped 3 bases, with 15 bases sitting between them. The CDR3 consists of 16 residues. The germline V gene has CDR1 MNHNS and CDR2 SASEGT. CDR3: CASSEAVGRALYEQYF. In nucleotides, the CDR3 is TGTGCCAGCAGTGAAGCGGTAGGCAGGGCGCTCTACGAGCAGTACTTC.

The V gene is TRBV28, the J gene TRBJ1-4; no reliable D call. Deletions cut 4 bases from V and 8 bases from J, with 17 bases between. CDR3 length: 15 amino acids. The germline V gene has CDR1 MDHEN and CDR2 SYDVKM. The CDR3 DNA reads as TGTGCCAGCAGTTCCCTTAATGGGAGAAGGGAAAAACTGTTTTTT. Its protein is CASSSLNGRREKLFF.

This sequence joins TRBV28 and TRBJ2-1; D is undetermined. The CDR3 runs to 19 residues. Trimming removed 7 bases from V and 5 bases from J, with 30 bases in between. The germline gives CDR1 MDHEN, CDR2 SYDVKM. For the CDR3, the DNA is TGTGCCAGCAAAACGTCGAGAGGTCAGTTTATTCTTATTAACAATGAGCAGTTCTTC. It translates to CASKTSRGQFILINNEQFF.

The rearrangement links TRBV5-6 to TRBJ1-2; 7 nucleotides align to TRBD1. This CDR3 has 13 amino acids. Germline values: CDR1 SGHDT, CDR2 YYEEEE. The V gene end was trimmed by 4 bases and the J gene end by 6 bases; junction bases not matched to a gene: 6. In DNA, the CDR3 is TGTGCCAGCAGCGCCGACAGGGATAATGGCTACACCTTC. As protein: CASSADRDNGYTF.

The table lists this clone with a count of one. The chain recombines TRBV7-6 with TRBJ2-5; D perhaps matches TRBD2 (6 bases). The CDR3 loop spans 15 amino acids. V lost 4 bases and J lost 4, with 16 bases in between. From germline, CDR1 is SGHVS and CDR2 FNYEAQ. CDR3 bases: TGTGCCAGCAGCTCCCTTGGGCTGGGGGGAGAGACCCAGTACTTC. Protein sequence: CASSSLGLGGETQYF. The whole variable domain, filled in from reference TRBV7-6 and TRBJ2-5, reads GAGVSQSPRYKVTKRGQDVALRCDPISGHVSLYWYRQALGQGPEFLTYFNYEAQQDKSGLPNDRFSAERPEGSISTLTIQRTEQRDSAMYRCASSSLGLGGETQYFGPGTRLLVL.

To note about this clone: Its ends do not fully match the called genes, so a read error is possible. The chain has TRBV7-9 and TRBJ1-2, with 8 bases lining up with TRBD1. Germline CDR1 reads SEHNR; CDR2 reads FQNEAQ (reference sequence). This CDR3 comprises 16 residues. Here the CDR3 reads CSSSYRRPDRAYGYTF. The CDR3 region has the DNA TGTTCCAGCAGCTACCGAAGGCCGGACAGGGCCTATGGCTACACCTTC.

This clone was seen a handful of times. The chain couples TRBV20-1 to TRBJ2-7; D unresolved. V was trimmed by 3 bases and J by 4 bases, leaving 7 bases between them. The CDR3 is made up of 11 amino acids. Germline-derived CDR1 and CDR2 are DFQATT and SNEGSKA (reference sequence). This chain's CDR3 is CSASSEYEQYF. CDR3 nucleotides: TGCAGTGCTAGTTCCGAGTACGAGCAGTACTTC.

The CDR3 coding sequence is TGTGCCAGCAGGCGACAGGGGATGAACACTGAAGCTTTCTTT. It translates to CASRRQGMNTEAFF. The chain employs TRBV5-6 and TRBJ1-1, with 8 bases that match TRBD1. V shed 5 bases, J shed 0 bases, and the junction held 3 bases outside the gene matches. Germline V gene data show CDR1 as SGHDT and CDR2 as YYEEEE. This CDR3 is built from 14 residues. The full variable domain, with the rest looked up from reference TRBV5-6 and TRBJ1-1, is DAGVTQSPTHLIKTRGQQVTLRCSPKSGHDTVSWYQQALGQGPQFIFQYYEEEERQRGNFPDRFSGHQFPNYSSELNVNALLLGDSALYLCASRRQGMNTEAFFGQGTRLTVV.

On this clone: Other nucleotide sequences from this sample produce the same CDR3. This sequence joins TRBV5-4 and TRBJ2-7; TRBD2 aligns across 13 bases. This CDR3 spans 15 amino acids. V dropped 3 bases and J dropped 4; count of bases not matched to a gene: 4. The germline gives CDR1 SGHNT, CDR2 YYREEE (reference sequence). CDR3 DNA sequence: TGTGCCAGCAGCTCAAGGACTAGCGGGGGATACGAGCAGTACTTC. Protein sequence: CASSSRTSGGYEQYF.

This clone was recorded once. The CDR3 coding sequence is TGTGCCATCAGTGCGAGACAGGGGGCCTATGGCTACACCTTC. Residues: CAISARQGAYGYTF. The chain carries TRBV10-3 and TRBJ1-2; TRBD1 agrees at 10 bases. The CDR3 runs 14 residues. J lost 4 bases, V lost 4 bases, and 3 bases had no gene match. Germline CDR1 ENHRY, CDR2 SYGVKD.

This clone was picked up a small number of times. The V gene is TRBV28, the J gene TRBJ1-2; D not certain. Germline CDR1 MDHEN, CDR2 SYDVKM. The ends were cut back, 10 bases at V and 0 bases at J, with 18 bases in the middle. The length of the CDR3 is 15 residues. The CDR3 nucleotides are TGTGCCACCCTGGATCGGGGAGGGCCTAACTATGGCTACACCTTC. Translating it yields CATLDRGGPNYGYTF.